The 21 T cell receptor beta chains below come from one sample, sequenced in a study of cytomegalovirus exposure and HLA in healthy donors. Both 60 Vbeta primers and 13 Jbeta primers went into the PCR. Libraries were prepared by immunoSEQ multiplex PCR; TCRdb keeps only in-frame clonotypes and omits some of them. The sample carries about 190,000 clones, around 79% recorded once. The sample comprised PBMCs. The receptors come from a woman in her forties or fifties in good health and CMV-seronegative.

The chain employs TRBV10-3 and TRBJ1-6; the match to TRBD1 covers 8 bases. The CDR3 has 14 amino acids. V gave up 5 bases and J gave up 9 bases; unmatched junction bases: 6. Germline assignment: CDR1 ENHRY and CDR2 SYGVKD. CDR3 protein: CAISTGGLGSPLHF. CDR3 bases: TGTGCCATCAGTACAGGGGGTTTGGGTTCACCCCTCCACTTT.

The V gene is TRBV7-8, the J gene TRBJ2-1; TRBD2 might be the D (7 bases). This CDR3 contains 16 residues. Germline CDR1 and CDR2: SGHVS and FQNEAQ. Trimming took off 1 base at V and 7 bases at J, with 17 bases between the two ends. In DNA, the CDR3 is TGTGCCAGCAGCTTAGAGGGGGGGGGCCTGGTGAATGAGCAGTTCTTC. Protein: CASSLEGGGLVNEQFF. The full variable domain, completed using reference TRBV7-8 and TRBJ2-1, is GAGVSQSPRYKVAKRGQDVALRCDPISGHVSLFWYQQALGQGPEFLTYFQNEAQLDKSGLPSDRFFAERPEGSVSTLKIQRTQQEDSAVYLCASSLEGGGLVNEQFFGPGTRLTVL.

The J gene is TRBJ1-1, the V gene TRBV4-3; 8 bases map to TRBD1. The V gene end was trimmed by 0 bases and the J gene end by 0 bases; junction bases not matched to a gene: 6. CDR3 length: 17 amino acids. Germline-derived CDR1 and CDR2 are LGHNA and YSLEER. The CDR3 loop is CASSQDRTGYMNTEAFF. In DNA form, the CDR3 reads TGCGCCAGCAGCCAAGACCGGACAGGGTATATGAACACTGAAGCTTTCTTT.

J is TRBJ1-2 and V is TRBV28, with D uncertain. Deletions cut 3 bases from V and 4 bases from J, with 12 bases between. The germline CDR1 and CDR2 sequences are MDHEN and SYDVKM. This CDR3 region has 14 residues. CDR3 in amino acids: CASSLQERIYGYTF. In DNA, the CDR3 is TGTGCCAGCAGTTTGCAGGAACGGATCTATGGCTACACCTTC.

The V call is TRBV7-2, the J call TRBJ2-1; possibly TRBD2 for D (5 bases). Trimming removed 0 bases at V and 2 bases at J, with 8 bases between. The CDR3 totals 15 residues. The germline CDR1 and CDR2 sequences are SGHTA and FQGNSA. CDR3 residues: CASSLASGTYNEQFF. DNA for the CDR3: TGTGCCAGCAGCTTAGCCTCGGGGACCTACAATGAGCAGTTCTTC.

This chain joins TRBV30 and TRBJ2-7; possibly TRBD1 for D (5 bases). The CDR3 consists of 11 residues. Per germline, CDR1 GTSNPN and CDR2 SVGIG (reference sequence). Trimming took 0 bases from V and 8 from J, leaving 8 bases between them. The CDR3 reads CAWSVGQKQYF. The CDR3 DNA follows: TGTGCCTGGAGTGTGGGGCAGAAGCAGTACTTC.

V and J are TRBV5-6 and TRBJ2-3; D is ambiguous. Trimming pared 5 bases from V and 9 bases from J, leaving 13 bases between. The CDR3 totals 12 residues. The germline CDR1 and CDR2 sequences are SGHDT and YYEEEE. In DNA, the CDR3 is TGTGCCAGCAGTCCCCGTTTCAGAACGCAGTATTTT. It specifies CASSPRFRTQYF.

The chain combines TRBV6-1 with TRBJ1-5; 10 bases align to TRBD1. V dropped 5 bases and J dropped 5; count of bases not matched to a gene: 6. The CDR3 totals 15 residues. Germline CDR1 MNHNS, CDR2 SASEGT. CDR3 region: CASSPSGTGDQPQHF. The CDR3 DNA is TGTGCCAGCAGTCCGTCCGGGACAGGGGATCAGCCCCAGCATTTT.

The rearrangement joins TRBV6-6 to TRBJ1-3; D not certain. The CDR3 extends over 15 amino acids. Trimming removed 8 bases from V and 0 bases from J, with 14 bases in between. CDR1 and CDR2 from the germline V gene are MNHNY and SVGAGI (reference sequence). The CDR3 DNA sequence: TGTGCCAGCCTAGACCGGGAGGGCTCTGGAAACACCATATATTTT. Encoded protein: CASLDREGSGNTIYF.

The V call is TRBV7-9, the J call TRBJ1-4, with D tentatively TRBD1 (6 bases). Trimming cost V 5 bases and J 5 bases, with 12 bases left between them. Per germline, CDR1 SEHNR and CDR2 FQNEAQ (reference sequence). The CDR3 covers 14 residues. The CDR3 nucleotides are TGTGCCAGCAGCCGACAGGTTCCCAATGAAAAACTGTTTTTT. Translated: CASSRQVPNEKLFF.

The V gene is TRBV5-1, the J gene TRBJ1-1; 9 nucleotides align to TRBD1. Germline values: CDR1 SGHRS, CDR2 YFSETQ. CDR3 size: 15 residues. J lost 7 bases, V lost 2 bases, and 9 bases had no gene match. CDR3: CASSFSQGAGVEAFF. For the CDR3, the DNA is TGCGCCAGCAGCTTTTCACAGGGGGCGGGTGTTGAAGCTTTCTTT.

This chain uses TRBV7-2 with TRBJ2-5; the D gene is possibly TRBD2 (5 bases). Germline CDR1 SGHTA, CDR2 FQGNSA. Trimming pared 4 bases from V and 2 bases from J, leaving 14 bases between. CDR3 size: 15 residues. The CDR3 DNA sequence: TGTGCCAGCAGCTCCTCTGGACTCATGCAAGAGACCCAGTACTTC. This encodes CASSSSGLMQETQYF.

V is TRBV18 and J is TRBJ2-2, with D maybe TRBD1 (6 bases). Looked up from germline, CDR1 is KGHSH and CDR2 is LQKENI. V shed 1 base and J shed 0 bases, with 9 bases lying between them. The CDR3 consists of 16 residues. The CDR3 coding sequence is TGTGCCAGCTCACCACTGGGGACACCGAACACCGGGGAGCTGTTTTTT. This encodes CASSPLGTPNTGELFF.

The rearrangement links TRBV28 to TRBJ1-4; 8 bases map to TRBD1. The CDR3 consists of 17 residues. The J segment lost 3 bases and the V segment lost 1 base, leaving 7 bases of the junction unmatched. The germline CDR1 and CDR2 sequences are MDHEN and SYDVKM. CDR3 DNA sequence: TGTGCCAGCAGTTTATCAGGGGGCGGGGGTCCTAATGAAAAACTGTTTTTT. This gives the protein CASSLSGGGGPNEKLFF.

The chain uses TRBV5-6 and TRBJ2-2; 7 bases are a match to TRBD1. This CDR3 region has 16 residues. J gave up 3 bases and V 4 bases, and 9 bases lay outside the gene matches. CDR1 and CDR2 (germline): SGHDT, YYEEEE. CDR3 sequence: CASSRRGRGDTGELFF. The CDR3, as DNA: TGTGCCAGCAGCCGAAGGGGGCGCGGTGACACCGGGGAGCTGTTTTTT.

The V gene is TRBV28, the J gene TRBJ2-2; tentatively, D is TRBD2 (5 bases). The germline V gene encodes CDR1 MDHEN and CDR2 SYDVKM. With 6 bases removed from V and 3 bases from J, the gap between germline ends came to 17 bases. The CDR3 length is 16 residues. Here the CDR3 DNA reads TGTGCCAGCAGGCCCGATAAGGAGGAGGACACCGGGGAGCTGTTTTTT. Translated, it gives CASRPDKEEDTGELFF.

This chain joins TRBV4-2 and TRBJ1-4; a weak D match, TRBD1 (6 bases). V was pared by 3 bases and J by 7 bases, with 18 bases between. This CDR3 has 16 amino acids. Germline CDR1 LGHNA, CDR2 YNFKEQ. Here the CDR3 reads CASSQEGGAAGEKLFF. The CDR3 DNA reads as TGTGCCAGCAGCCAGGAGGGGGGGGCAGCGGGTGAAAAACTGTTTTTT.

V and J are TRBV6-6 and TRBJ2-2; D is possibly TRBD2 (6 bases). V shed 2 bases and J shed 3 bases, with 10 bases lying between them. The CDR3 totals 15 residues. Germline lookup yields CDR1 MNHNY and CDR2 SVGAGI (reference sequence). Here the CDR3 DNA reads TGTGCCAGCAGTTACGGTGCGGGGTACACCGGGGAGCTGTTTTTT. It specifies CASSYGAGYTGELFF.

A note on this clone: An end of the junction differs from the germline gene, which may be a read error. The chain links TRBV7-7 to TRBJ2-5; 9 bases match TRBD2. Germline CDR1 and CDR2: SSHAT and FNYEAQ (reference sequence). This CDR3 spans 19 amino acids. CDR3 amino acids: CASSLAPPGASGVQETQYF. The CDR3 DNA reads as TGTGCTAGCAGCTTAGCTCCCCCGGGGGCTAGCGGGGTTCAAGAGACCCAGTACTTC.

The CDR3 region has the DNA TGTGCCAGCAGCTACGGACAGGTCAGGGGGAACATTCAGTACTTC. The encoded protein is CASSYGQVRGNIQYF. The V and J genes are TRBV5-8 and TRBJ2-4; 7 bases are shared with TRBD1. Unmatched junction bases numbered 10, after V lost 3 bases and J lost 7 bases. The CDR3 length is 15 residues. CDR1 is SGHTS and CDR2 is YDEGEE in the germline V gene.

The rearrangement links TRBV9 to TRBJ1-2; 10 nucleotides agree with TRBD1. Germline V CDR1 and CDR2: SGDLS, YYNGEE. The trim removed 4 bases at V and 8 bases at J, leaving 17 bases unmatched. This CDR3 comprises 17 residues. DNA of the CDR3: TGTGCCAGCAGCCGACCCGGGACAGGGGAGTTCGTTCGGGGCTACACCTTC. It is translated as CASSRPGTGEFVRGYTF.